This TCR beta chain emerged from a study of CD8+ T cells in alopecia areata. Extraction of RNA preceded its reverse transcription into cDNA, which served as the sequencing template. The protocol was immunoSEQ multiplex PCR, while the TCRdb copy is restricted to in-frame clones and leaves out a portion. The sample yields roughly 60,000 clones, 44% seen once. The CDR3 length is 13 residues. Germline CDR1 reads SGHDT; CDR2 reads YYEEEE. With 4 bases clipped from V and 1 base from J, the junction kept 2 bases outside the gene matches. This clone was counted a few times. The V gene is TRBV5-6, the J gene TRBJ2-7; TRBD1 aligns across 7 bases. This TCR was recovered from a human donor with alopecia areata. The sequencing sample was made of NKG2D-low CD8+ T cells sorted from blood. The CDR3 DNA is TGTGCCAGCAGCCTGGGACAGTCCTACGAGCAGTACTTC. This codes for CASSLGQSYEQYF.